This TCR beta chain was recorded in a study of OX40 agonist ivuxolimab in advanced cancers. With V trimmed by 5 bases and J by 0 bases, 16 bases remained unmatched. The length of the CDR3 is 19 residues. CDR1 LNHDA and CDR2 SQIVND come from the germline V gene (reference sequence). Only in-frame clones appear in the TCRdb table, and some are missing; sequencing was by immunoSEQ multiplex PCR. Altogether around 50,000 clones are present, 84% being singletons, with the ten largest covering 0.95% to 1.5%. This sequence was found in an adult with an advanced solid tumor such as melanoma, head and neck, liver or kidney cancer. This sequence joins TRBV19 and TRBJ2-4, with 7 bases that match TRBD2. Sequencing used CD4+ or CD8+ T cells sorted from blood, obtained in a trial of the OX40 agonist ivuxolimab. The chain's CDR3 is CASSFPPLSSGLAKNIQYF. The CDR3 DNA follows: TGTGCCAGTAGTTTCCCCCCCCTCTCTAGCGGACTAGCCAAAAACATTCAGTACTTC.